The rows below give T cell receptor beta chains drawn from one sample of a study of blood T cell repertoires in COVID-19. Assay used: immunoSEQ multiplex PCR; TCRdb lists only in-frame clones, some missing. The sample consists of 100,000 to 150,000 clones, over 70% of them appearing once. Input material: peripheral blood. These receptors all stem from a man older than 75 with active or convalescent COVID-19. Both conserved end residues are part of each CDR3. Each record gives: CDR3 protein, J gene, V gene, clone size. A clone size is listed for some rows: how often the clone was seen (once, few, many), or a class if it is expanded.

CDR3 protein: CASSRDFQETQYF; J gene: TRBJ2-5; V gene: TRBV28; clone size: NA
CDR3 protein: CAWSVLTQPQHF; J gene: TRBJ1-5; V gene: TRBV30; clone size: NA
CDR3 protein: CASSVAQNYGYTF; J gene: TRBJ1-2; V gene: TRBV9; clone size: NA
CDR3 protein: CASSEEGVQGYTF; J gene: TRBJ1-2; V gene: TRBV7-2; clone size: NA
CDR3 protein: CASSSEGGVGTQYF; J gene: TRBJ2-5; V gene: TRBV3-1/TRBV3-2; clone size: NA
CDR3 protein: CASSPGTGGGTGELFF; J gene: TRBJ2-2; V gene: TRBV11-3; clone size: NA
CDR3 protein: CASRAGTGLNSPLHF; J gene: TRBJ1-6; V gene: TRBV19; clone size: NA
CDR3 protein: CASSLNRQWFF; J gene: TRBJ1-4; V gene: TRBV28; clone size: NA
CDR3 protein: CASSVGPEVTEAFF; J gene: TRBJ1-1; V gene: TRBV9; clone size: once
CDR3 protein: CASSLLEGNYGYTF; J gene: TRBJ1-2; V gene: TRBV7-2; clone size: NA
CDR3 protein: CASSPLDTTNTGELFF; J gene: TRBJ2-2; V gene: TRBV6-4; clone size: NA
CDR3 protein: CASSEQALEAFF; J gene: TRBJ1-1; V gene: TRBV2; clone size: NA
CDR3 protein: CASSPSFMNTEAFF; J gene: TRBJ1-1; V gene: TRBV6-5; clone size: NA
CDR3 protein: CASSEGLEETQYF; J gene: TRBJ2-5; V gene: TRBV6-1; clone size: NA
CDR3 protein: CASSPNARAKNIQYF; J gene: TRBJ2-4; V gene: TRBV9; clone size: once
CDR3 protein: CASSLEASIKNEQFF; J gene: TRBJ2-1; V gene: TRBV5-1; clone size: once
CDR3 protein: CASSYSLFLEQFF; J gene: TRBJ2-1; V gene: TRBV6-5; clone size: NA
CDR3 protein: CASSLGQGARHEQFF; J gene: TRBJ2-1; V gene: TRBV6-5; clone size: NA
CDR3 protein: CASREDRAAGELFF; J gene: TRBJ2-2; V gene: TRBV6-5; clone size: NA
CDR3 protein: CASSFRDRVADTQYF; J gene: TRBJ2-3; V gene: TRBV5-6; clone size: NA
CDR3 protein: CASSFSVNYGYTF; J gene: TRBJ1-2; V gene: TRBV5-5; clone size: NA
CDR3 protein: CATTTSGGADSDF; J gene: TRBJ2-5; V gene: TRBV6-1; clone size: NA
CDR3 protein: CASSPTGGSDYEQYF; J gene: TRBJ2-7; V gene: TRBV6-5; clone size: once
CDR3 protein: CASRADRAVEAFF; J gene: TRBJ1-1; V gene: TRBV4-1; clone size: once
CDR3 protein: CASSTGNEQYF; J gene: TRBJ2-7; V gene: TRBV6-5; clone size: NA
CDR3 protein: CASRGGDEKLFF; J gene: TRBJ1-4; V gene: TRBV12-3/TRBV12-4; clone size: NA
CDR3 protein: CASSLSANYGYTF; J gene: TRBJ1-2; V gene: TRBV28; clone size: few
CDR3 protein: CSVKTSGGNTGELFF; J gene: TRBJ2-2; V gene: TRBV29-1; clone size: NA
CDR3 protein: CASSPDYQETQYF; J gene: TRBJ2-5; V gene: TRBV18; clone size: NA
CDR3 protein: CASSEQGTSSSYNSPLHF; J gene: TRBJ1-6; V gene: TRBV6-1; clone size: NA
CDR3 protein: CASSFSDEQYF; J gene: TRBJ2-7; V gene: TRBV5-5; clone size: NA
CDR3 protein: CASTQGRNYGYTF; J gene: TRBJ1-2; V gene: TRBV12-3/TRBV12-4; clone size: NA
CDR3 protein: CASGLQGNTQYF; J gene: TRBJ2-3; V gene: TRBV28; clone size: NA
CDR3 protein: CSASRDRNTEAFF; J gene: TRBJ1-1; V gene: TRBV20-1; clone size: NA